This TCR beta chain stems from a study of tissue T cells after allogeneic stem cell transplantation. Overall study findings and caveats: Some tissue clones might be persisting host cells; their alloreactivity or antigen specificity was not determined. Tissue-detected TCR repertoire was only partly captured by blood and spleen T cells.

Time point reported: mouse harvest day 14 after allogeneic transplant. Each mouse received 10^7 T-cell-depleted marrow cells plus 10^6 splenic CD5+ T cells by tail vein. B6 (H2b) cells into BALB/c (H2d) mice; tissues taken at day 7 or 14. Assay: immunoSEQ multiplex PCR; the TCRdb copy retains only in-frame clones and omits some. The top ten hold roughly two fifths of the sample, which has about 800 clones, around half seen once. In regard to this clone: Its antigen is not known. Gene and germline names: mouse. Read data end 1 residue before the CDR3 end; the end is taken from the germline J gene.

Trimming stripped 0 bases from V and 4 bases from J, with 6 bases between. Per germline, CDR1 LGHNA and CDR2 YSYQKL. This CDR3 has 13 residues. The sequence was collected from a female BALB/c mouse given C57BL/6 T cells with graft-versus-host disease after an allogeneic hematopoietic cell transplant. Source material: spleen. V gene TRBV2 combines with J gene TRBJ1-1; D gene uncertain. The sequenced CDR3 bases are TGTGCCAGCAGCCAAGACCGGGGCACAGAAGTCTTC. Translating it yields CASSQDRGTEVF. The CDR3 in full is CASSQDRGTEVFF.